These 27 T cell receptor beta chains were all obtained from the same sample, sequenced in a study of T-cell memory formation after mild COVID-19 listed by TCRdb under 2021. The library was built by means of 5' RACE. The sample was run on an Illumina NovaSeq 6000. The public reads were quality trimmed at Q25 with fastp and then assembled into clones with MiXCR by TCRdb, keeping productive beta chains. Every CDR3 protein is listed once, alongside the most common genes and DNA of its rows. Present in this sample are around 250,000 distinct CDR3 sequences, 15% to 20% of which were seen just once. The leading ten clones occupy 22% of the sample. Sequencing input: PBMCs or a T cell subset sorted from them (not recorded which). Source of these receptors: a man between 18 and 29 years old who had mild COVID-19 (a few samples of this study predate the infection). The sample titles of this study are shuffled in the database, so cell type and time point are left out; the donor was told from shared clones.

The gene calls are TRBV9 and TRBJ1-1, with a weak D call TRBD1 (5 bases). Germline assignment: CDR1 SGDLS and CDR2 YYNGEE. The CDR3 spans 13 residues. V gave up 0 bases and J gave up 12 bases, with 15 bases separating them. CDR3: CASSVVDRGWTFF. In DNA, the CDR3 is TGTGCCAGCAGCGTAGTCGATAGGGGATGGACTTTCTTT.

This clonotype has only a few counts. This chain connects TRBV2 to TRBJ1-4; D is ambiguous. The germline CDR1 and CDR2 sequences are SNHLY and FYNNEI. The V end lost 6 bases, the J end lost 8 bases, and 19 bases lay between the germline ends. The CDR3 loop spans 15 amino acids. CDR3 in amino acids: CASSGSGLRWEKLFF. CDR3 nucleotides: TGTGCCAGCAGCGGGTCCGGGCTCCGGTGGGAAAAACTGTTTTTT.

In its sample, this clonotype was seen a few times. The chain combines TRBV25-1 with TRBJ2-2; 9 nucleotides align to TRBD1. Trimming at V came to 6 bases and at J to 5 bases, leaving 7 bases not matched to a gene. This CDR3 comprises 15 residues. In germline, CDR1 is MGHDK, CDR2 SYGVNS. CDR3 in DNA: TGTGCCAGCAGCCCGATGACAGGGGGGACCGGGGAGCTGTTTTTT. As protein: CASSPMTGGTGELFF.

The rearrangement uses TRBV7-6 and TRBJ2-2, with 10 bases matching TRBD1. Germline CDR1 is SGHVS and CDR2 is FNYEAQ. The CDR3 is 14 residues long. Trimming at V came to 3 bases and at J to 8 bases, leaving 3 bases not matched to a gene. The CDR3 is CASSFRDRGGELFF. The CDR3 nucleotides are TGTGCCAGCAGCTTCCGGGACAGGGGAGGGGAGCTGTTTTTT.

The chain links TRBV11-1 to TRBJ2-3; no definite D call. Germline-derived CDR1 and CDR2 are SGHAT and FQDESV (reference sequence). V shed 5 bases and J shed 2 bases, with 8 bases lying between them. The CDR3 length is 13 residues. Here the CDR3 DNA reads TGTGCCAGCAGCCTTTTTAACACAGATACGCAGTATTTT. Protein: CASSLFNTDTQYF.

Here the CDR3 reads CASSPQLEPSSYEQYF. The CDR3 DNA reads as TGTGCCAGCAGCCCACAACTAGAGCCAAGCTCCTACGAGCAGTACTTC. This chain joins TRBV9 and TRBJ2-7; maybe TRBD2 (5 bases). The CDR3 length is 16 residues. In germline, CDR1 is SGDLS, CDR2 YYNGEE. The germline V and J ends were trimmed by 4 bases and 0 bases, with 17 bases remaining between them. Based on the CDR3 plus reference TRBV9 and TRBJ2-7, the full variable domain is DSGVTQTPKHLITATGQRVTLRCSPRSGDLSVYWYQQSLDQGLQFLIQYYNGEERAKGNILERFSAQQFPDLHSELNLSSLELGDSALYFCASSPQLEPSSYEQYFGPGTRLTVT.

This rearrangement joins TRBV3-1 to TRBJ1-5, with D perhaps matching TRBD1 (6 bases). Per the germline V gene, CDR1 is LGHDT and CDR2 is YNNKEL (reference sequence). Trimming took 6 bases from V and 1 from J, leaving 10 bases between them. The CDR3 totals 14 residues. The CDR3 spells CASSSGHSNQPQHF. The CDR3 region has the DNA TGTGCCAGCAGTTCGGGACACAGCAATCAGCCCCAGCATTTT.

This clonotype was observed a handful of times. The chain joins TRBV4-3 to TRBJ2-1; the D gene is possibly TRBD1 (5 bases). The V gene's germline CDR1 is LGHNA and CDR2 YSLEER. The ends were cut back, 2 bases at V and 4 bases at J, with 15 bases in the middle. CDR3 length equals 16 residues. CDR3 nucleotide sequence: TGCGCCAGCAGCCAACGCCTGGCAGGGAAATACAATGAGCAGTTCTTC. This gives the protein CASSQRLAGKYNEQFF.

This clonotype has only a few counts. V is TRBV7-2 and J is TRBJ2-5, with D perhaps matching TRBD2 (7 bases). V was trimmed by 1 base and J by 5 bases, leaving 17 bases between them. Per germline, CDR1 SGHTA and CDR2 FQGNSA. The CDR3 runs 16 residues. The CDR3 here is CASSLGAGAVRETQYF. CDR3 DNA sequence: TGTGCCAGCAGCTTAGGCGCGGGGGCCGTCCGGGAGACCCAGTACTTC.

This clonotype was observed a handful of times. The V and J genes are TRBV7-2 and TRBJ2-5, with 12 bases fitting TRBD2. The junction had 6 bases not matched to a gene; V was cut back by 5 bases and J by 5 bases. From germline, CDR1 is SGHTA and CDR2 FQGNSA. The CDR3 extends over 15 amino acids. DNA of the CDR3: TGTGCCAGCAGCCTACGGACTAGCGGGGCGGAGACCCAGTACTTC. The encoded protein is CASSLRTSGAETQYF.

This chain links TRBV12-3 or TRBV12-4 with TRBJ1-5; a possible D gene is TRBD1 (5 bases). The CDR3 is made up of 14 amino acids. Trimming cost V 5 bases and J 0 bases, with 8 bases left between them. The CDR3, as DNA: TGTGCCAGCAGTACAGGAATTAGCAATCAGCCCCAGCATTTT. This gives the protein CASSTGISNQPQHF.

The chain has TRBV5-1 and TRBJ1-1, with D hard to call. Germline V gene sequence: CDR1 SGHRS, CDR2 YFSETQ. Trimming shortened V by 0 bases and J by 3 bases, and 12 bases separated the two germline ends. The length of the CDR3 is 15 residues. The CDR3 nucleotides read TGCGCCAGCAGCTTGGGCCAGTATGAGGACACTGAAGCTTTCTTT. Its translation: CASSLGQYEDTEAFF.

This chain links TRBV18 with TRBJ1-1; no definite D call. The CDR3 loop spans 13 amino acids. V dropped 0 bases and J dropped 5 bases, with 7 bases sitting between them. CDR1 and CDR2 (germline): KGHSH, LQKENI. In DNA form, the CDR3 reads TGTGCCAGCTCACCACCGGAAGGGACTGAAGCTTTCTTT. This codes for CASSPPEGTEAFF.

The chain carries TRBV15 and TRBJ1-5; no firm D call. Germline CDR1 LNHNV, CDR2 YYDKDF (reference sequence). V was trimmed by 0 bases and J by 6 bases, leaving 12 bases between them. The CDR3 is made up of 15 amino acids. The CDR3 nucleotides are TGTGCCACCAGCAGAGATGACCGATTCACTCAGCCCCAGCATTTT. Translated: CATSRDDRFTQPQHF.

This rearrangement joins TRBV5-1 to TRBJ2-3; 13 bases line up with TRBD2. V trimming: 4 bases; J trimming: 6 bases; junction bases outside the gene matches: 8. There are 16 residues in the CDR3. The germline V gene has CDR1 SGHRS and CDR2 YFSETQ. CDR3 coding DNA: TGCGCCAGCAGCACTGGACTAGCGGGGGCAGGGGATACGCAGTATTTT. This sequence encodes CASSTGLAGAGDTQYF.

There are a few counts of this clonotype. The rearrangement joins TRBV20-1 to TRBJ2-5, with TRBD2 matching 8 bases. Trimming took 0 bases from V and 1 from J; bases not matched to a gene: 4. Germline assignment: CDR1 DFQATT and CDR2 SNEGSKA (reference sequence). The CDR3 is made up of 15 amino acids. CDR3 in amino acids: CSARELTSGQETQYF. In DNA form, the CDR3 reads TGCAGTGCTAGAGAGCTAACTAGCGGCCAAGAGACCCAGTACTTC.

This clonotype was recorded a few times. The junction shows a germline mismatch at one end, possibly a read error. The chain is built from TRBV7-7 and TRBJ2-2, with D uncertain. Germline values: CDR1 SSHAT, CDR2 FNYEAQ (reference sequence). The CDR3 sequence is 14 residues long. CDR3: CASSSVECTGELFF. CDR3 coding DNA: TGTGCTAGCAGCTCAGTGGAGTGCACCGGGGAGCTGTTTTTT.

The chain carries TRBV7-9 and TRBJ1-6; 11 bases fit TRBD1. The CDR3 extends over 15 amino acids. In germline, CDR1 is SEHNR, CDR2 FQNEAQ (reference sequence). Trimming removed 5 bases from V and 10 bases from J; junction bases left unmatched: 7. The CDR3 DNA reads TGTGCCAGCAGCCCCAGGACAGGGGGCTGGTCACCCCTCCACTTT. Amino acid sequence: CASSPRTGGWSPLHF. Variable domain in full (rest from reference TRBV7-9 and TRBJ1-6): DTGVSQNPRHKITKRGQNVTFRCDPISEHNRLYWYRQTLGQGPEFLTYFQNEAQLEKSRLLSDRFSAERPKGSFSTLEIQRTEQGDSAMYLCASSPRTGGWSPLHFGNGTRLTVT.

CDR3 in amino acids: CASSFWGAEDTQYF. CDR3 in DNA: TGTGCCAGCAGTTTCTGGGGGGCCGAAGATACGCAGTATTTT. J is TRBJ2-3 and V is TRBV12-3 or TRBV12-4; perhaps D is TRBD1 or TRBD2 (6 bases each). V was clipped by 3 bases and J by 5 bases, with 12 bases between them. The CDR3 sequence is 14 residues long.

V usage is TRBV5-1 and J usage is TRBJ2-1; 8 bases fit TRBD1. Trimming removed 4 bases from V and 6 bases from J; junction bases left unmatched: 9. The CDR3 is 15 amino acids. Germline V CDR1 and CDR2: SGHRS, YFSETQ. Written as DNA, the CDR3 is TGCGCCAGCAGCACCGAAACAGGGGGAGGCAATGAGCAGTTCTTC. Residues: CASSTETGGGNEQFF.

The chain uses TRBV9 and TRBJ1-1, with D hard to call. This CDR3 has 14 residues. V shed 2 bases and J shed 0 bases, with 8 bases lying between them. Germline V lookup: CDR1 SGDLS, CDR2 YYNGEE. The CDR3 here is CASSVAGLNTEAFF. CDR3 sequence (DNA): TGTGCCAGCAGCGTTGCGGGTCTGAACACTGAAGCTTTCTTT. The whole variable domain, remainder taken from reference TRBV9 and TRBJ1-1, is DSGVTQTPKHLITATGQRVTLRCSPRSGDLSVYWYQQSLDQGLQFLIQYYNGEERAKGNILERFSAQQFPDLHSELNLSSLELGDSALYFCASSVAGLNTEAFFGQGTRLTVV.

This clonotype appeared a few times. The rearrangement uses TRBV20-1 and TRBJ1-2; the match to TRBD1 covers 7 bases. V lost 5 bases and J lost 0; bases outside the gene matches: 3. Germline V gene data show CDR1 as DFQATT and CDR2 as SNEGSKA (reference sequence). The CDR3 totals 13 residues. The CDR3 spells CSAPGQANYGYTF. The CDR3 coding sequence is TGCAGTGCTCCCGGACAGGCTAACTATGGCTACACCTTC.

This clonotype has a handful of counts. The V and J genes are TRBV5-6 and TRBJ1-2; D unclear. Trimming shortened V by 1 base and J by 6 bases, and 13 bases separated the two germline ends. CDR1 is SGHDT, CDR2 YYEEEE, per germline. This CDR3 spans 14 amino acids. Here the CDR3 reads CASSLLNFGHGYTF. The CDR3 DNA follows: TGTGCCAGCAGCTTGTTGAACTTCGGGCATGGCTACACCTTC.

This clonotype was picked up many times. CDR3 protein: CSAPGTSKNIQYF. For the CDR3, the DNA is TGCAGTGCTCCCGGGACTAGCAAAAACATTCAGTACTTC. The chain couples TRBV20-1 to TRBJ2-4, with 8 bases matching TRBD2. Germline V lookup: CDR1 DFQATT, CDR2 SNEGSKA (reference sequence). This CDR3 is built from 13 residues. The J segment lost 3 bases and the V segment lost 5 bases, leaving 3 bases of the junction unmatched.

This clonotype was detected many times. This sequence joins TRBV18 and TRBJ2-3; 7 bases are shared with TRBD1. CDR3 length equals 18 residues. Per germline, CDR1 KGHSH and CDR2 LQKENI. Germline trimming cut 4 bases from V and 0 bases from J; bases unmatched to any gene: 13. The CDR3 nucleotides read TGTGCCAGCTCACGGATGTCGTCCCAGGGGGAGAGCACAGATACGCAGTATTTT. Translating gives CASSRMSSQGESTDTQYF.

J is TRBJ2-2 and V is TRBV11-2, with D hard to call. The CDR3 runs to 14 residues. Germline V gene data show CDR1 as SGHAT and CDR2 as FQNNGV. Trimming removed 5 bases from V and 0 bases from J, with 7 bases in between. The CDR3 DNA reads TGTGCCAGCAGCCGTAACGCGAACACCGGGGAGCTGTTTTTT. Translating it yields CASSRNANTGELFF.

This clonotype has a handful of counts. The V and J genes are TRBV29-1 and TRBJ1-5, with D uncertain. The CDR3 has 12 residues. Germline loops: CDR1 SQVTM, CDR2 ANQGSEA. Trimming took off 7 bases at V and 3 bases at J, with 10 bases between the two ends. The CDR3 coding sequence is TGCAGCGCCCGCAACTTCAATCAGCCCCAGCATTTT. Translating it yields CSARNFNQPQHF.